This passage covers 13 T cell receptor beta chains from one sample sequenced in a study of PD-1 blockade in classical Hodgkin lymphoma. All the patients suffered relapse after autologous stem cell transplantation, and brentuximab vedotin exposure differed. Produced via immunoSEQ multiplex PCR; TCRdb's table is partial and in-frame only. This sample has about 21,000 clones, with around two thirds found just once. This sample comprised peripheral blood mononuclear cells (PBMCs), obtained at baseline. These receptors originate from a human donor with classical Hodgkin lymphoma.

This clone was recorded only once. At one end, the junction sequence differs from germline, possibly due to a read error. Distinct nucleotide sequences in the sample also encode this CDR3. The rearrangement joins TRBV12-5 to TRBJ1-6; D may be TRBD1 (5 bases). In germline, CDR1 is LGHNT, CDR2 FRNRAP. This CDR3 is 16 amino acids long. This CDR3 is CASGLKGTVDNSPLHF. The CDR3 coding sequence is TGTGCTAGTGGTTTGAAAGGGACCGTTGATAATTCGCCCCTCCACTTT. The full variable domain, its missing parts supplied by reference TRBV12-5 and TRBJ1-6, is DARVTQTPRHKVTEMGQEVTMRCQPILGHNTVFWYRQTMMQGLELLAYFRNRAPLDDSGMPKDRFSAEMPDATLATLKIQPSEPRDSAVYFCASGLKGTVDNSPLHFGNGTRLTVT.

This chain links TRBV28 with TRBJ2-3; D remains unclear. V lost 3 bases, J lost 0 bases, and 10 bases lay in between. The CDR3 has 15 amino acids. Per the germline V gene, CDR1 is MDHEN and CDR2 is SYDVKM. CDR3 in amino acids: CASSFFRRSTDTQYF. CDR3 sequence (DNA): TGTGCCAGCAGTTTTTTTAGGCGAAGCACAGATACGCAGTATTTT.

This chain uses TRBV9 with TRBJ2-3; either TRBD1 or TRBD2 may fit D (5 bases each). There are 14 residues in the CDR3. V was trimmed by 2 bases and J by 3 bases, leaving 10 bases between them. CDR1 is SGDLS and CDR2 is YYNGEE in the germline V gene. The CDR3 DNA is TGTGCCAGCAGCGTTATGGGGGAAACAGATACGCAGTATTTT. This translates into CASSVMGETDTQYF.

This clone has just one count. V gene TRBV6-1 combines with J gene TRBJ1-1, with 10 bases that match TRBD1. Germline lookup yields CDR1 MNHNS and CDR2 SASEGT. The trim removed 5 bases at V and 5 bases at J, leaving 8 bases unmatched. The CDR3 is made up of 15 amino acids. This chain's CDR3 is CASSPWDRGKTEAFF. CDR3 bases: TGTGCCAGCAGTCCTTGGGACAGGGGTAAAACTGAAGCTTTCTTT.

The chain joins TRBV5-4 to TRBJ2-6, with unresolved D. The CDR3 is 16 residues long. The V end was cut by 1 base, the J end by 4 bases, with 12 bases between. CDR1 and CDR2 from the germline V gene are SGHNT and YYREEE (reference sequence). The CDR3 DNA follows: TGTGCCAGCAGCTTGTCGGGCAGATCAGGGGCCAACGTCCTGACTTTC. Protein: CASSLSGRSGANVLTF.

The chain recombines TRBV11-1 with TRBJ2-1; TRBD2 matches at 7 bases. The V and J ends lost 5 bases and 2 bases, in that order; junction bases with no gene match: 3. This CDR3 comprises 14 residues. Germline V gives CDR1 SGHAT, CDR2 FQDESV (reference sequence). CDR3 amino acids: CASSPAGPYNEQFF. The CDR3 nucleotides are TGTGCCAGCAGCCCAGCGGGGCCCTACAATGAGCAGTTCTTC.

This clone was picked up a small number of times. V gene TRBV30 combines with J gene TRBJ1-1, with TRBD1 as a possible D gene (5 bases). Germline CDR1 reads GTSNPN; CDR2 reads SVGIG (reference sequence). The CDR3 runs 12 residues. V shed 0 bases and J shed 10 bases, with 12 bases lying between them. CDR3 DNA sequence: TGTGCCTGGAGTGTGCAGGGCTGGGTAGCTTTCTTT. This translates into CAWSVQGWVAFF.

This clone appeared a single time. Other nucleotide sequences from this sample produce the same CDR3. The V call is TRBV18, the J call TRBJ1-1; unclear D gene. The CDR3 covers 14 residues. The germline CDR1 and CDR2 sequences are KGHSH and LQKENI. V was pared by 1 base and J by 2 bases, with 8 bases between. In nucleotides, the CDR3 is TGTGCCAGCTCACCACTCCCCGCAAACACTGAAGCTTTCTTT. This encodes CASSPLPANTEAFF.

This rearrangement joins TRBV19 to TRBJ1-1, with D tentatively TRBD1 (5 bases). The ends were cut back, 6 bases at V and 10 bases at J, with 24 bases in the middle. Germline CDR1 and CDR2: LNHDA and SQIVND (reference sequence). This CDR3 comprises 15 residues. The DNA for the CDR3 is TGTGCCAGTAGCCCTAACCCCGGGACTCCCGGGAGAGCTTTCTTT. It encodes CASSPNPGTPGRAFF. The complete variable domain, with remaining parts taken from reference TRBV19 and TRBJ1-1, reads DGGITQSPKYLFRKEGQNVTLSCEQNLNHDAMYWYRQDPGQGLRLIYYSQIVNDFQKGDIAEGYSVSREKKESFPLTVTSAQKNPTAFYLCASSPNPGTPGRAFFGQGTRLTVV.

This chain connects TRBV6-6 to TRBJ2-1; tentatively, D is TRBD1 or TRBD2 (6 bases each). This CDR3 is built from 14 residues. V was shortened by 8 bases and J by 4 bases, with 15 bases between the two germline ends. Germline lookup yields CDR1 MNHNY and CDR2 SVGAGI (reference sequence). The CDR3 sequence: CASSGASRYNEQFF. For the CDR3, the DNA is TGTGCCAGCTCGGGGGCTAGTCGGTACAATGAGCAGTTCTTC.

This chain links TRBV5-4 with TRBJ2-1; possible D gene TRBD2, 6 bases. CDR3 size: 14 residues. CDR1 is SGHNT, CDR2 YYREEE, per germline (reference sequence). Between the trimmed V and J ends, which lost 2 bases and 8 bases, there was a span of 14 bases. The CDR3 spells CASSLPGLRDEQFF. CDR3 coding DNA: TGTGCCAGCAGCTTACCGGGACTCCGAGATGAGCAGTTCTTC.

In its sample, this clone was seen once. This chain connects TRBV30 to TRBJ1-6; D is undetermined. CDR3 length equals 14 residues. Germline assignment: CDR1 GTSNPN and CDR2 SVGIG (reference sequence). Trimming shortened V by 5 bases and J by 7 bases, and 15 bases separated the two germline ends. The CDR3 region is CAWPGRRENSPLHF. The CDR3 DNA reads TGTGCCTGGCCCGGAAGGAGGGAGAATTCACCCCTCCACTTT.

The chain carries TRBV5-1 and TRBJ1-2, with 8 bases matching TRBD1. V gave up 3 bases and J gave up 10 bases; unmatched junction bases: 8. The length of the CDR3 is 13 residues. Per germline, CDR1 SGHRS and CDR2 YFSETQ. Here the CDR3 DNA reads TGCGCCAGCAGCTCCGTCCCGGGACAGGACTACACCTTC. Protein: CASSSVPGQDYTF.